Included here is one T cell receptor beta chain sequence, with context. Antigen specificity is unknown. Profiling relied on immunoSEQ multiplex PCR, and the TCRdb table lists in-frame clones only, not all of them. The sample holds some 80,000 clones, approximately 90% seen once. This sample was included in a study of T cell responses to AZD1222 COVID-19 vaccine. V was shortened by 3 bases and J by 0 bases, with 8 bases between the two germline ends. Germline V gives CDR1 KGHSH, CDR2 LQKENI. This CDR3 contains 15 residues. Study-wide results and limits: Two AZD1222 doses significantly raised spike-specific TCR breadth and depth over controls. At study baseline, merely five or six AZD1222 recipients were seropositive. Mostly white British, mostly female donors; authors suggested clonal diversity may be underestimated. Spike-spanning, vaccine-associated CD4 TCRs were dominant at 160-218 and 743-854.

V and J are TRBV18 and TRBJ2-2, with D perhaps TRBD2 (5 bases). Source: peripheral blood, taken 28 days after the second AZD1222 dose. This clonotype was obtained from an adult who received the AZD1222 COVID-19 vaccine. For the CDR3, the DNA is TGTGCCAGCTCACCGGGAGTGGCGAACACCGGGGAGCTGTTTTTT. Residues: CASSPGVANTGELFF.